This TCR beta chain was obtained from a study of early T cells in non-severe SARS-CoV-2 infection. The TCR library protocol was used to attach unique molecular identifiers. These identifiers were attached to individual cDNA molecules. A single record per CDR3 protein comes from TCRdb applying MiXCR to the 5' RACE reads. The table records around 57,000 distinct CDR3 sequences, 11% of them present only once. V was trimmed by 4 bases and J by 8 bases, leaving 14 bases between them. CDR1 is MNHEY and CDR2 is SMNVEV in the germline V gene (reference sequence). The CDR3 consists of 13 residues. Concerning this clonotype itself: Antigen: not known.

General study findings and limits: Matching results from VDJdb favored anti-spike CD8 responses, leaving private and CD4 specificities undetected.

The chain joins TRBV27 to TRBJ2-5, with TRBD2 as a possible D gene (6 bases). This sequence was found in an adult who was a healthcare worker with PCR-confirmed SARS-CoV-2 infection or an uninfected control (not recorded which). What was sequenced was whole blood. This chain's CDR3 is CASSSSTGVTQYF. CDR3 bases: TGTGCCAGCAGTTCCTCCACGGGGGTCACCCAGTACTTC.